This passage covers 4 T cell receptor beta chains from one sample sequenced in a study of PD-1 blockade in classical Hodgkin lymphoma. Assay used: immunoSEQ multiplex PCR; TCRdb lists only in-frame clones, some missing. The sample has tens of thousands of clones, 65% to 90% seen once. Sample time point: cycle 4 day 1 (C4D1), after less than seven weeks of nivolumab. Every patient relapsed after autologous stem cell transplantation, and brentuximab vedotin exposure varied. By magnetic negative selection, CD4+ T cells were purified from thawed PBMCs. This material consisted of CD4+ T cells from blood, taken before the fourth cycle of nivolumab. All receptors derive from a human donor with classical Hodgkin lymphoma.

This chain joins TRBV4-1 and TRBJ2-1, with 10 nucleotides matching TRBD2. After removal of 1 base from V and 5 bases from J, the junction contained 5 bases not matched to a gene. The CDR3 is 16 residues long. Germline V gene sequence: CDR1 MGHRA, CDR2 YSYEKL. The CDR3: CASSQVRSGGDNEQFF. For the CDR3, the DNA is TGCGCCAGCAGCCAAGTCAGAAGCGGGGGGGACAATGAGCAGTTCTTC.

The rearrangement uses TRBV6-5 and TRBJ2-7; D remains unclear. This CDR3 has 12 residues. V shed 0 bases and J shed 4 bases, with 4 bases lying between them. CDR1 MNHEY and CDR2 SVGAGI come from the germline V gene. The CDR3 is CASSYSAYEQYF. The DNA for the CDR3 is TGTGCCAGCAGTTACTCCGCGTACGAGCAGTACTTC.

The CDR3 reads CASSDFAQGEGYTF. The CDR3 coding sequence is TGTGCCAGCAGTGATTTCGCACAGGGGGAAGGCTACACCTTC. This chain connects TRBV25-1 to TRBJ1-2; TRBD1 aligns across 8 bases. Germline V gene data show CDR1 as MGHDK and CDR2 as SYGVNS. The CDR3 covers 14 residues. With V trimmed by 3 bases and J by 8 bases, 8 bases remained unmatched.

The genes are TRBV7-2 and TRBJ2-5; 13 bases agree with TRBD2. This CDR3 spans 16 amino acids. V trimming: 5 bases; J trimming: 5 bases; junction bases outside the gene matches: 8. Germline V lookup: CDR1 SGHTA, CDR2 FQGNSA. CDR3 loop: CASSATLAGGRETQYF. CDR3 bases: TGTGCCAGCAGCGCCACACTAGCGGGGGGGCGGGAGACCCAGTACTTC.